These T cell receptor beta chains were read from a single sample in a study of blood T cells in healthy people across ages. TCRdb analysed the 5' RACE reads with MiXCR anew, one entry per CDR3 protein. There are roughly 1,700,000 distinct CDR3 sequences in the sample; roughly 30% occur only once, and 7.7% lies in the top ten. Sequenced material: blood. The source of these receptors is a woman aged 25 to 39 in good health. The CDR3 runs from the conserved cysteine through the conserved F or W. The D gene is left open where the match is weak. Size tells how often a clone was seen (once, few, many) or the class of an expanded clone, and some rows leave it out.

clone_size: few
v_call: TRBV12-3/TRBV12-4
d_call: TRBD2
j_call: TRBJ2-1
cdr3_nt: TGTGCCAGCAGTTTAATTAGCGGGGGGTTTGGCAATGAGCAGTTCTTC
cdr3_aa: CASSLISGGFGNEQFF

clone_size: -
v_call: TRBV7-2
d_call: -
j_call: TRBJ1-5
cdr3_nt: TGTGCCAGCAGCTTAATTAGGGGATTCGGGAGCAATCAGCCCCAGCATTTT
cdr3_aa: CASSLIRGFGSNQPQHF

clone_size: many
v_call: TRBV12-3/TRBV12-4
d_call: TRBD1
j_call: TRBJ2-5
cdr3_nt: TGTGCCAGCAGTCGAAGACAGGGGCAGGAGACCCAGTACTTC
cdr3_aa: CASSRRQGQETQYF

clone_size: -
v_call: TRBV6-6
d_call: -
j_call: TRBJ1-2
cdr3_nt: TGTGCCAGCAGTTGGACTACGGGGGGCGCGACGGGTGGCTACACCTTC
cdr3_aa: CASSWTTGGATGGYTF

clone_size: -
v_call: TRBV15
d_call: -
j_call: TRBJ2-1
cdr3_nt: TGTGCCACCAGCAGGGACCTTGAGGGGGGGTACAATGAGCAGTTCTTC
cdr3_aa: CATSRDLEGGYNEQFF

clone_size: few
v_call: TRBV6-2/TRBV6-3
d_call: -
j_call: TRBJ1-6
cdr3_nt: TGTGCCAGCACCCTGGACACCAACCCCTCACCCCTCCACTTT
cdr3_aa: CASTLDTNPSPLHF

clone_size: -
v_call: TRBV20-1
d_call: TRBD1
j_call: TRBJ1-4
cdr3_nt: TGCAGTGCGCGAAAACAGGGGGAGATTGAAAAACTGTTTTTT
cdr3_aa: CSARKQGEIEKLFF

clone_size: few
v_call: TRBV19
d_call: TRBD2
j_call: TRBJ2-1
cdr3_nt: TGTGCCAGTACCCTGACTAGCGGGAGGCCCACCTCCTCCTACAATGAGCAGTTCTTC
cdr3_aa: CASTLTSGRPTSSYNEQFF

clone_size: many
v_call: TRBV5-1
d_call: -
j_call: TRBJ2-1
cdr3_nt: TGCGCCAGCAGCAGTGACAGCTCCTACAATGAGCAGTTCTTC
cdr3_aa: CASSSDSSYNEQFF

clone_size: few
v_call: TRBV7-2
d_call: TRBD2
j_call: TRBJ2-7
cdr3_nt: TGTGCCAGCAGCTTTAGCGGGAGGGCCGCCTACGAGCAGTACTTC
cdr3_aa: CASSFSGRAAYEQYF

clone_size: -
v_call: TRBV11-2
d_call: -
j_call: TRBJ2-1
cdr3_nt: TGTGCCAGCAGATCTCTCGGGGACATTTCCGGGGGGTCCAGCTCCTACAATGAGCAGTTCTTC
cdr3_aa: CASRSLGDISGGSSSYNEQFF

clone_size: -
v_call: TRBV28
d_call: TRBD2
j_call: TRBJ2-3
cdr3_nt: TGTGCCAGCAGTCCATTCGCGGGGGGGCATGTGGGAGATACGCAGTATTTT
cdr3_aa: CASSPFAGGHVGDTQYF

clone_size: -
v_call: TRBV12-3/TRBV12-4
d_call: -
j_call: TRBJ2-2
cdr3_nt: TGTGCCAGCAGGGGGGCGAGGGGGACCACCGGGGAGCTGTTTTTT
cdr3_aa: CASRGARGTTGELFF

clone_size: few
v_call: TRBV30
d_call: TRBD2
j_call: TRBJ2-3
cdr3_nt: TGTGCCTGGGGGAGGGGAGGCACAGATACGCAGTATTTT
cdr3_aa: CAWGRGGTDTQYF

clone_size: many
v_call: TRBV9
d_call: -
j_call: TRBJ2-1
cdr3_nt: TGTGCCAGCGGTCGGGCGGGATCCGACAATGAGCAGTTCTTC
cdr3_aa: CASGRAGSDNEQFF

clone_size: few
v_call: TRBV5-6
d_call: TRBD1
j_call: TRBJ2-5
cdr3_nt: TGTGCCAGCAGCTTGGTACAGGGGACCCGCCAGCAGACCCAGTACTTC
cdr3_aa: CASSLVQGTRQQTQYF

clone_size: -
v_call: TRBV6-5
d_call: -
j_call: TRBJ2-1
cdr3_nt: TGTGCCAGCAGAAGGACCGCGGCGGAGCAGTTCTTC
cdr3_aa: CASRRTAAEQFF

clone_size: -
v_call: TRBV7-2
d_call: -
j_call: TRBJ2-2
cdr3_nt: TGTGCCAGCAGCTCCGGGAGATCGAACACCGGGGAGCTGTTTTTT
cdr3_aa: CASSSGRSNTGELFF

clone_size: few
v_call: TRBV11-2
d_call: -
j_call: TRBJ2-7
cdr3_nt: TGTGCCAGCGGCGGACCCGGGACGGATTCCTACGAGCAGTACTTC
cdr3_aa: CASGGPGTDSYEQYF

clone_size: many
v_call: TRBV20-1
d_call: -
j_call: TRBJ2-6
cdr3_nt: TGCAGTGCTTACAGCTCCGGGGCCAACGTCCTGACTTTC
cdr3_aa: CSAYSSGANVLTF

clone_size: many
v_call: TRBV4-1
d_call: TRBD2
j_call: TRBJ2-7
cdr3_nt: TGCGCCAGCGGCAGACTAGCGGGGGAATGGGAGCAGTACTTC
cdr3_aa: CASGRLAGEWEQYF

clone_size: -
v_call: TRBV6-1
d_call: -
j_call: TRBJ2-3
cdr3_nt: TGTGCCAGCAGTCTCCGGGACAGGGCCGCGGGGGGAACAGATACGCAGTATTTT
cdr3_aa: CASSLRDRAAGGTDTQYF

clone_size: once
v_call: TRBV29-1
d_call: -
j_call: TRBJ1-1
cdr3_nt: TGCAGCGTTTACGCAGGCCCCAGGGCAGGGGCGACTGAAGCTTTCTTT
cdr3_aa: CSVYAGPRAGATEAFF

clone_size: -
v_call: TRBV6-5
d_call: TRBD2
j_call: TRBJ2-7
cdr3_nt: TGTGCCAGCAGTCGGGGGGGCGTGGACGAGCAGTACTTC
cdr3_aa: CASSRGGVDEQYF

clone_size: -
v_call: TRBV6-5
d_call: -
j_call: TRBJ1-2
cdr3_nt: TGTGCCAGCAGTTACGGGGGGGGAATGGCTAACACCTTC
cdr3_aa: CASSYGGGMANTF

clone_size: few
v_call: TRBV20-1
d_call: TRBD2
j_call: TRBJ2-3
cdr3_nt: TGCAGTGCTCCCCTGCTAGCGGGGACGGGTACGCAGTATTTT
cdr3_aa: CSAPLLAGTGTQYF

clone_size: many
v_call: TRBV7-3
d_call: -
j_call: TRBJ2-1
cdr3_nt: TGTGCCAGCAGCTTAATGAGCTTATCCTCCTCCTACAATGAGCAGTTCTTC
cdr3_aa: CASSLMSLSSSYNEQFF

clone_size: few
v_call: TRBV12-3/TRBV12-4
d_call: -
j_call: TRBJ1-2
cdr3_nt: TGTGCCAGCAGTTACAGGGTAGCTAACTATGGCTACACCTTC
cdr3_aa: CASSYRVANYGYTF

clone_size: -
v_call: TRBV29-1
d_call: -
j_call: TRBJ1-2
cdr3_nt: TGCAGCGTTGAAGGGGGGCTAGGCTATGGCTACACCTTC
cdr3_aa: CSVEGGLGYGYTF

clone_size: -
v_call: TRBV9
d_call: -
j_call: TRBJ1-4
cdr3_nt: TGTGCCAGCAGCGTAGACCCGTTTCAGTCGGCGACTAATGAAAAACTGTTTTTT
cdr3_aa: CASSVDPFQSATNEKLFF

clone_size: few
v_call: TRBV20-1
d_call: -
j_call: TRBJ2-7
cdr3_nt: TGCAGTGCTAGAGATGGCGGGTTCTCCTACGAGCAGTACTTC
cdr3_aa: CSARDGGFSYEQYF

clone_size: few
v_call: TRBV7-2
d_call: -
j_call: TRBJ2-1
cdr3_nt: TGTGCCAGCAGCTTTTTAGGCTATGAGCAGTTCTTC
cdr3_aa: CASSFLGYEQFF

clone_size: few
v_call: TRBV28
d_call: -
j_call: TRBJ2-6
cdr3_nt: TGTGCCAGCAGTGTGACATGGGGCTCTGGGGCCAACGTCCTGACTTTC
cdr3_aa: CASSVTWGSGANVLTF